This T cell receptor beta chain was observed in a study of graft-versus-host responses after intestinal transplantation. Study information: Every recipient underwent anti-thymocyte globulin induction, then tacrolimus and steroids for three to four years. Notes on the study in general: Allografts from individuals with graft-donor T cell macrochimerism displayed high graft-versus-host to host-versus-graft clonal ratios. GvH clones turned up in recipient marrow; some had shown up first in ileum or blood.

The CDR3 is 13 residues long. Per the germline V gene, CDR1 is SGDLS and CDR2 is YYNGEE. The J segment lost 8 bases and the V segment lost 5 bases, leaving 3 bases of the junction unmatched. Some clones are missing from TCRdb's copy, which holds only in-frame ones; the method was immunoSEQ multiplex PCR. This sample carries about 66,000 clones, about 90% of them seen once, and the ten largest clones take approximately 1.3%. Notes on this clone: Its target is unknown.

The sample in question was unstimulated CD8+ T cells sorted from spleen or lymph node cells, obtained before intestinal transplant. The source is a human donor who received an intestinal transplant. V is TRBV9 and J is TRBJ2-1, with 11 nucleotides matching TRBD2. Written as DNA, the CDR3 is TGTGCCAGCAGTAGCGGGGGGGCAGATGAGCAGTTCTTC. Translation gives CASSSGGADEQFF.